The clone carrying this TCR beta chain appeared once. The CDR3 extends over 15 amino acids. V dropped 6 bases and J dropped 6; count of bases not matched to a gene: 12. The germline V gene has CDR1 LGHNT and CDR2 FRNRAP. This entry comes from a study of cytomegalovirus exposure and HLA in healthy donors. Profiled with immunoSEQ multiplex PCR; TCRdb holds only in-frame clones, not every one. Among about 200,000 clones, around 86% were seen once, and the ten largest hold approximately 2%. The sequencing sample was made of PBMCs. This rearrangement joins TRBV12-5 to TRBJ2-5, with 8 positions matching TRBD1. This sequence originates from a woman aged 18-30 years in good health and CMV-seropositive. The CDR3 sequence: CASGSPGQASKTQYF. The CDR3 nucleotides read TGTGCTAGTGGCTCCCCGGGACAGGCTTCGAAGACCCAGTACTTC. Using reference TRBV12-5 and TRBJ2-5 for the parts outside the CDR3, the full variable domain is DARVTQTPRHKVTEMGQEVTMRCQPILGHNTVFWYRQTMMQGLELLAYFRNRAPLDDSGMPKDRFSAEMPDATLATLKIQPSEPRDSAVYFCASGSPGQASKTQYFGPGTRLLVL.